This TCR beta chain was found in a study of blood T cell repertoires in COVID-19. Study overall: Researchers got acute and convalescent COVID-19 samples from the United States, Italy and Spain. T cells, B-cell-depleted T cells, or PBMCs provided the cDNA or gDNA that served as material.

Germline values: CDR1 GTSNPN, CDR2 SVGIG (reference sequence). CDR3 length: 12 residues. The ends were cut back, 0 bases at V and 6 bases at J, with 9 bases in the middle. TCRdb's table, derived via immunoSEQ multiplex PCR, lists solely in-frame clones and lacks some. The profile covers over 200,000 clones, with over 80% appearing a single time and around 4.7% taken by the ten largest. The origin of this receptor is a human donor in a cohort sampled during active COVID-19. The V and J genes are TRBV30 and TRBJ2-7; no clear D. Sequencing was done on a sample of peripheral blood. The CDR3 nucleotides are TGTGCCTGGAGTGTAGTGACTGCCGAGCAGTACTTC. Amino acid sequence: CAWSVVTAEQYF.